The 17 T cell receptor beta chains below were found in one sample sequenced in a study of identical twins. Via MiXCR, TCRdb re-called the 5' RACE reads, giving one row per CDR3 protein. The sample has under 900,000 distinct CDR3 sequences, approximately 13% seen once; the top ten hold roughly 1.5%. A further study also used this sample, focusing on yellow fever vaccine responses in identical twins.

Input material: PBMCs. The source of these receptors is a woman younger than 35 in good health.

This sequence joins TRBV5-5 and TRBJ2-5, with D hard to call. The CDR3 sequence is 13 residues long. V lost 4 bases, J lost 0 bases, and 7 bases lay in between. Germline V gene data show CDR1 as SGHKS and CDR2 as YYEKEE (reference sequence). CDR3 bases: TGTGCCAGCAGCACCAAAGACCAAGAGACCCAGTACTTC. Translated: CASSTKDQETQYF.

This clonotype was found a few times. The chain is built from TRBV7-2 and TRBJ2-1; the D gene could be TRBD1 or TRBD2 (7 bases each). V was shortened by 11 bases and J by 6 bases, with 17 bases between the two germline ends. The germline CDR1 and CDR2 sequences are SGHTA and FQGNSA. The CDR3 is 13 amino acids. The CDR3 DNA reads as TGTGCCGCCGGGGGGACAGTATTCAATGAGCAGTTCTTC. Translating gives CAAGGTVFNEQFF.

The chain is built from TRBV20-1 and TRBJ2-1, with D possibly TRBD1 on 5 matching bases. The CDR3 contains 16 residues. Trimming stripped 0 bases from V and 0 bases from J, with 12 bases between. CDR1 DFQATT and CDR2 SNEGSKA come from the germline V gene (reference sequence). This CDR3 reads CSARDPQGRSYNEQFF. DNA for the CDR3: TGCAGTGCTAGAGATCCCCAGGGCCGCTCCTACAATGAGCAGTTCTTC.

This clonotype appeared a few times. This sequence joins TRBV7-9 and TRBJ2-7; 11 nucleotides line up with TRBD2. Trimming at V came to 10 bases and at J to 7 bases, leaving 9 bases not matched to a gene. The CDR3 has 13 amino acids. Germline values: CDR1 SEHNR, CDR2 FQNEAQ (reference sequence). The CDR3 loop reads CATTLAGGKEQYF. CDR3 sequence (DNA): TGTGCCACTACGCTAGCGGGAGGTAAAGAGCAGTACTTC.

This clonotype was detected ten times or more. The chain carries TRBV4-1 and TRBJ1-1, with unresolved D. From germline, CDR1 is MGHRA and CDR2 YSYEKL. V gave up 1 base and J gave up 0 bases, with 9 bases separating them. The CDR3 runs to 15 residues. The CDR3 loop is CASSQAPSMNTEAFF. CDR3 nucleotides: TGCGCCAGCAGCCAAGCCCCTTCTATGAACACTGAAGCTTTCTTT.

This clonotype has more than one count but fewer than ten. The genes are TRBV20-1 and TRBJ2-7; D unclear. Per the germline V gene, CDR1 is DFQATT and CDR2 is SNEGSKA (reference sequence). CDR3 size: 14 residues. Trimming removed 1 base from V and 4 bases from J, with 14 bases in between. Here the CDR3 DNA reads TGCAGTGCTAGAGGACCTAGTCTTATTTACGAGCAGTACGTC. Its translation is CSARGPSLIYEQYV.

This clonotype was found many times. The V gene is TRBV24-1, the J gene TRBJ2-1; 9 bases fit TRBD2. Germline trimming cut 4 bases from V and 2 bases from J; bases unmatched to any gene: 5. The germline V gene encodes CDR1 KGHDR and CDR2 SFDVKD. The CDR3 has 16 residues. CDR3 region: CATSELSGGTYNEQFF. CDR3 in DNA: TGTGCCACCAGTGAGCTTAGCGGGGGAACCTACAATGAGCAGTTCTTC.

The V call is TRBV5-1, the J call TRBJ2-1, with TRBD1 matching 11 bases. The length of the CDR3 is 16 residues. CDR1 is SGHRS, CDR2 YFSETQ, per germline. V lost 5 bases, J lost 1 base, and 5 bases stayed unmatched. CDR3 protein: CASRDGQGASYNEQFF. The CDR3 nucleotides are TGCGCCAGCAGAGATGGACAGGGGGCGTCCTACAATGAGCAGTTCTTC.

About this clonotype itself: One end of the junction is discordant with germline, which a read error may explain. The rearrangement uses TRBV7-9 and TRBJ2-1, with D hard to call. Germline values: CDR1 SEHNR, CDR2 FQNEAQ (reference sequence). The CDR3 has 12 residues. CDR3 nucleotide sequence: TGTTCCAGCAGCTCCCCCCCAGGAACGGAGTTCTTC. Translation gives CSSSSPPGTEFF.

The V gene is TRBV12-3 or TRBV12-4, the J gene TRBJ2-7; no reliable D call. V lost 5 bases to trimming and J lost 3 bases, with 17 bases between them. The CDR3 totals 15 residues. Here the CDR3 DNA reads TGTGCCAGCAGTCACCTTGATACATCAAACTACGAGCAGTACTTC. Translating gives CASSHLDTSNYEQYF.

Only a few counts were recorded for this clonotype. This rearrangement joins TRBV7-8 to TRBJ2-7; 8 bases are a match to TRBD2. The CDR3 length is 16 residues. The V gene's germline CDR1 is SGHVS and CDR2 FQNEAQ. The trim removed 6 bases at V and 0 bases at J, leaving 10 bases unmatched. The CDR3 nucleotides read TGTGCCAGCAGTCTAGAACTAGCGGTCCGCTCCTACGAGCAGTACTTC. The encoded protein is CASSLELAVRSYEQYF.

There are a few counts of this clonotype. J is TRBJ1-5 and V is TRBV10-3; D gene uncertain. CDR1 and CDR2 from the germline V gene are ENHRY and SYGVKD. This CDR3 is built from 15 residues. Trimming took off 0 bases at V and 2 bases at J, with 8 bases between the two ends. DNA for the CDR3: TGTGCCATCAGTGAGTCGGCCCGGGGCAATCAGCCCCAGCATTTT. Its translation is CAISESARGNQPQHF.

This clonotype was counted between two and nine times. The chain couples TRBV7-3 to TRBJ2-1; D gene uncertain. The V end lost 4 bases, the J end lost 10 bases, and 11 bases lay between the germline ends. The CDR3 is 12 amino acids. In germline, CDR1 is SGHTA, CDR2 FQGTGA. The CDR3 loop reads CASSWLGSEQFF. The CDR3 region has the DNA TGTGCCAGCAGCTGGCTCGGGTCCGAGCAGTTCTTC.

This chain connects TRBV12-3 or TRBV12-4 to TRBJ1-1; 8 bases are a match to TRBD1. This CDR3 comprises 13 residues. Trimming removed 11 bases from V and 1 base from J; junction bases left unmatched: 6. The CDR3 region is CASNRGKNTEAFF. Here the CDR3 DNA reads TGTGCCTCAAACAGGGGGAAGAACACTGAAGCTTTCTTT.

The gene calls are TRBV5-5 and TRBJ1-1; 8 positions agree with TRBD1. The junction had 7 bases not matched to a gene; V was cut back by 4 bases and J by 2 bases. CDR3 length: 15 residues. CDR1 is SGHKS and CDR2 is YYEKEE in the germline V gene (reference sequence). The CDR3 sequence: CASSPFQGANTEAFF. In DNA, the CDR3 is TGTGCCAGCAGCCCCTTCCAGGGGGCTAACACTGAAGCTTTCTTT.

V is TRBV3-1 and J is TRBJ2-2; 8 bases are a match to TRBD1. CDR3 length: 15 residues. Germline V gene lookup returns CDR1 LGHDT and CDR2 YNNKEL (reference sequence). V was pared by 11 bases and J by 4 bases, with 12 bases of the junction left unmatched. The CDR3 spells CAAKGQGRGTGELFF. CDR3 DNA sequence: TGTGCCGCGAAAGGACAGGGACGCGGCACCGGGGAGCTGTTTTTT.

This clonotype has just a few counts. V usage is TRBV6-5 and J usage is TRBJ1-2; D is ambiguous. The germline CDR1 and CDR2 sequences are MNHEY and SVGAGI. The CDR3 spans 17 residues. Trimming removed 2 bases from V and 1 base from J, with 17 bases in between. As DNA, the CDR3 is TGTGCCAGCAGTTACAGTTCGTACGATCGGGGTAACTATGGCTACACCTTC. As protein: CASSYSSYDRGNYGYTF.